This T cell receptor beta chain was recorded in a study of blood T cell repertoires in COVID-19. The CDR3 covers 12 residues. V gave up 6 bases and J gave up 8 bases, with 14 bases separating them. In the authors' methods: The assay estimated nucleated cells by amplifying reference gene primers. Sequencing used immunoSEQ multiplex PCR; TCRdb keeps in-frame clones, though not all of them. Clonal size and the V and J genes are those of that table, whereas D and trimming came from the DNA. Here the sample spans 400,000 or so clones, about 88% being singletons. This chain uses TRBV12-3 or TRBV12-4 with TRBJ2-7; a weak D match, TRBD2 (6 bases). The TCR originated in a woman between 35 and 50 years old with COVID-19, enrolled during active disease. Sequenced input: peripheral blood. The DNA of the CDR3 is TGTGCCAGCAGAACCGGGAGCCCCAAGCAGTACTTC. Protein: CASRTGSPKQYF.